The 27 T cell receptor beta chains given below trace back to one sample, sequenced in a study of beta chain features in type 1 diabetes. Study-wide points: TCRB CDR3s from Type 1 diabetes patients were moderately but significantly shorter in all four CD4+ subsets.

The sequenced template was cDNA made from the entire isolated RNA. Repertoires were generated with immunoSEQ multiplex PCR, while TCRdb's copy carries only in-frame clones and drops some. The sample includes 600,000 to 700,000 clones, roughly 12% of them seen just once. The antigens for these receptors are not known. Sequencing used naive CD4+ T cells from blood. These receptors originate from a man younger than 45 with type 1 diabetes.

The chain links TRBV6-6 to TRBJ2-2; 8 positions agree with TRBD1. V was clipped by 7 bases and J by 5 bases; unmatched bases: 12. Germline CDR1 reads MNHNY; CDR2 reads SVGAGI (reference sequence). The CDR3 runs 16 residues. CDR3 nucleotides: TGTGCCAGCACCTCGTCCGGGACAGGTGGGACCGGGGAGCTGTTTTTT. It is translated as CASTSSGTGGTGELFF.

This clone appeared a few times. V usage is TRBV4-3 and J usage is TRBJ1-4; a weak D match, TRBD1 (5 bases). The CDR3 length is 13 residues. Germline V CDR1 and CDR2: LGHNA, YSLEER. The V end lost 3 bases, the J end lost 5 bases, and 7 bases lay between the germline ends. The CDR3 nucleotides read TGCGCCAGCAGCCAGAGGGGCAATGAAAAACTGTTTTTT. Residues: CASSQRGNEKLFF.

The J gene is TRBJ1-5, the V gene TRBV2; D unclear. Deletions cut 7 bases from V and 2 bases from J, with 15 bases between. From germline, CDR1 is SNHLY and CDR2 FYNNEI. CDR3 length equals 15 residues. The CDR3: CASTSSDGGNQPQHF. Here the CDR3 DNA reads TGTGCCAGCACTTCATCCGACGGGGGCAATCAGCCCCAGCATTTT.

This sequence joins TRBV5-1 and TRBJ2-3; 9 bases match TRBD1. The CDR3 consists of 13 residues. CDR1 is SGHRS, CDR2 YFSETQ, per germline. V was clipped by 6 bases and J by 3 bases; unmatched bases: 2. CDR3 region: CASTGQGTDTQYF. CDR3 sequence (DNA): TGCGCCAGCACCGGACAGGGGACAGATACGCAGTATTTT.

This clone was recorded a few times. V usage is TRBV19 and J usage is TRBJ1-3; 7 bases fit TRBD1. The CDR3 extends over 15 amino acids. V dropped 6 bases and J dropped 0; count of bases not matched to a gene: 5. The germline CDR1 and CDR2 sequences are LNHDA and SQIVND (reference sequence). In nucleotides, the CDR3 is TGTGCCAGTAGACTTGACAGGGACTCTGGAAACACCATATATTTT. It yields the protein CASRLDRDSGNTIYF. Together with reference TRBV19 and TRBJ1-3, the CDR3 gives the full variable domain: DGGITQSPKYLFRKEGQNVTLSCEQNLNHDAMYWYRQDPGQGLRLIYYSQIVNDFQKGDIAEGYSVSREKKESFPLTVTSAQKNPTAFYLCASRLDRDSGNTIYFGEGSWLTVV.

This clone occurred a few times. DNA for the CDR3: TGCGCCAGCAGCCAACGGGACAGGGGGCGCTTTAAGGAAAAACTGTTTTTT. It codes for CASSQRDRGRFKEKLFF. The chain combines TRBV4-3 with TRBJ1-4; 12 nucleotides agree with TRBD1. Germline trimming cut 2 bases from V and 8 bases from J; bases unmatched to any gene: 9. CDR1 and CDR2 from the germline V gene are LGHNA and YSLEER. CDR3 size: 17 residues.

CDR3 coding DNA: TGTGCCACCTCTTTCTCTCTGGCGGGGGACCTCGAAGAGACCCAGTACTTC. Translation gives CATSFSLAGDLEETQYF. The rearrangement joins TRBV11-3 to TRBJ2-5; TRBD2 matches at 7 bases. CDR1 is SGHNT, CDR2 YENEEA, per germline. J lost 3 bases, V lost 10 bases, and 20 bases had no gene match. The CDR3 runs to 17 residues.

This clone was observed a handful of times. The identical CDR3 is also encoded by other nucleotide sequences in the sample. The J gene is TRBJ2-6, the V gene TRBV19, with 8 bases matching TRBD1. Germline loops: CDR1 LNHDA, CDR2 SQIVND (reference sequence). This CDR3 has 15 amino acids. V shed 4 bases, J shed 1 base, and the junction held 0 bases outside the gene matches. This CDR3 is CASSNRGSGANVLTF. The DNA of the CDR3 is TGTGCCAGTAGTAACAGGGGGTCTGGGGCCAACGTCCTGACTTTC. Looking up the rest from reference TRBV19 and TRBJ2-6 gives the full variable domain: DGGITQSPKYLFRKEGQNVTLSCEQNLNHDAMYWYRQDPGQGLRLIYYSQIVNDFQKGDIAEGYSVSREKKESFPLTVTSAQKNPTAFYLCASSNRGSGANVLTFGAGSRLTVL.

This clone was detected a few times. This sequence joins TRBV7-8 and TRBJ1-5, with a possible D match to TRBD1 (6 bases). The CDR3 spans 14 residues. The germline V gene encodes CDR1 SGHVS and CDR2 FQNEAQ. Trimming removed 5 bases from V and 3 bases from J, with 11 bases in between. CDR3 in DNA: TGTGCCAGCAGCCCCACAGGGCACAATCAGCCCCAGCATTTT. It is translated as CASSPTGHNQPQHF.

Only a few counts were recorded for this clone. The genes are TRBV6-5 and TRBJ2-2; D tentatively reads TRBD1 or TRBD2 (7 bases each). The CDR3 has 14 residues. V lost 9 bases, J lost 6 bases, and 17 bases lay in between. Germline CDR1 and CDR2: MNHEY and SVGAGI. CDR3: CASRGGGEAGELFF. In nucleotides, the CDR3 is TGTGCCAGTCGGGGAGGGGGCGAGGCCGGGGAGCTGTTTTTT.

This chain uses TRBV6-6 with TRBJ2-2; no clear D. The V and J ends lost 6 bases and 5 bases respectively, with 7 bases between them. Per the germline V gene, CDR1 is MNHNY and CDR2 is SVGAGI (reference sequence). This CDR3 is 12 amino acids long. The DNA for the CDR3 is TGTGCCAGCAGAACCGGGACCGGGGAGCTGTTTTTT. This translates into CASRTGTGELFF.

This clone was seen a handful of times. This sequence joins TRBV19 and TRBJ1-5, with D possibly matching TRBD1 (6 bases). Germline CDR1 reads LNHDA; CDR2 reads SQIVND (reference sequence). The CDR3 runs to 12 residues. Trimming removed 8 bases at V and 2 bases at J, with 7 bases between. CDR3 DNA: TGTGCCAGTCACAGGGGCAATCAGCCCCAGCATTTT. As protein: CASHRGNQPQHF. Full variable domain (outside the CDR3, taken from reference TRBV19 and TRBJ1-5): DGGITQSPKYLFRKEGQNVTLSCEQNLNHDAMYWYRQDPGQGLRLIYYSQIVNDFQKGDIAEGYSVSREKKESFPLTVTSAQKNPTAFYLCASHRGNQPQHFGDGTRLSIL.

The V call is TRBV9, the J call TRBJ1-6; a weak D match, TRBD1 (6 bases). CDR3 length: 14 amino acids. V gave up 1 base and J gave up 6 bases, with 8 bases separating them. In germline, CDR1 is SGDLS, CDR2 YYNGEE. The CDR3 loop reads CASSVLDSNSPLHF. The CDR3, as DNA: TGTGCCAGCAGCGTATTGGACAGTAATTCACCCCTCCACTTT.

This clone was observed a handful of times. Other DNA sequences in this sample translate to the same CDR3. The chain carries TRBV28 and TRBJ2-7; 8 nucleotides match TRBD1. V trimming: 5 bases; J trimming: 5 bases; junction bases outside the gene matches: 5. CDR3 size: 13 residues. CDR1 is MDHEN and CDR2 is SYDVKM in the germline V gene. The CDR3 here is CASSPGQGDEQYF. DNA for the CDR3: TGTGCCAGCAGTCCTGGACAGGGTGACGAGCAGTACTTC.

V and J are TRBV7-2 and TRBJ2-3; 10 nucleotides align to TRBD1. The CDR3 consists of 16 residues. Germline V gene sequence: CDR1 SGHTA, CDR2 FQGNSA. J gave up 5 bases and V 5 bases, and 10 bases lay outside the gene matches. The CDR3 region has the DNA TGTGCCAGCAGCGTAATTACGGGACAGGGGATAGATACGCAGTATTTT. This translates into CASSVITGQGIDTQYF.

The gene calls are TRBV6-1 and TRBJ2-3; 14 nucleotides line up with TRBD2. Unmatched junction bases numbered 8, after V lost 4 bases and J lost 2 bases. CDR3 length equals 18 residues. CDR1 is MNHNS and CDR2 is SASEGT in the germline V gene. CDR3 region: CASSGTSGGNVFTDTQYF. The CDR3 bases are TGTGCCAGCAGTGGGACTAGCGGGGGGAATGTCTTCACAGATACGCAGTATTTT.

V gene TRBV7-9 combines with J gene TRBJ1-2; TRBD1 might be the D (5 bases). The CDR3 is 14 residues long. V was trimmed by 3 bases and J by 0 bases, leaving 8 bases between them. Germline CDR1 reads SEHNR; CDR2 reads FQNEAQ (reference sequence). The CDR3 bases are TGTGCCAGCAGCTTGGGGGAATCTAACTATGGCTACACCTTC. It is translated as CASSLGESNYGYTF.

A few counts support this clone. The same CDR3 can be traced to other DNA sequences in this sample. This chain links TRBV9 with TRBJ2-2; D not certain. The CDR3 totals 12 residues. Trimming removed 0 bases from V and 5 bases from J, with 2 bases in between. CDR1 and CDR2 from the germline V gene are SGDLS and YYNGEE. CDR3 bases: TGTGCCAGCAGCGTAGTAACCGGGGAGCTGTTTTTT. Translated: CASSVVTGELFF.

This clone was observed a handful of times. CDR3 protein: CASSPGQGPFYEQYF. CDR3 bases: TGTGCCAGCAGCCCCGGACAGGGACCATTCTACGAGCAGTACTTC. The J gene is TRBJ2-7, the V gene TRBV6-5; the match to TRBD1 covers 8 bases. V lost 6 bases and J lost 3; bases outside the gene matches: 10. This CDR3 comprises 15 residues. CDR1 and CDR2 from the germline V gene are MNHEY and SVGAGI.

This clone was found a few times. This sequence joins TRBV11-2 and TRBJ1-6; D not certain. The CDR3 loop spans 13 amino acids. V gave up 6 bases and J gave up 10 bases, with 13 bases separating them. Germline CDR1 is SGHAT and CDR2 is FQNNGV. The CDR3 spells CASRQREDSPLHF. CDR3 bases: TGTGCCAGCAGACAGAGGGAAGACTCACCCCTCCACTTT.

This rearrangement joins TRBV7-9 to TRBJ1-3; D ambiguous. The V gene's germline CDR1 is SEHNR and CDR2 FQNEAQ (reference sequence). V lost 5 bases, J lost 4 bases, and 3 bases lay in between. The CDR3 totals 11 residues. The CDR3 is CASSHGNTIYF. CDR3 DNA sequence: TGTGCCAGCAGCCACGGAAACACCATATATTTT.

This clone has a handful of counts. The chain joins TRBV28 to TRBJ2-5, with 10 bases fitting TRBD1. Germline CDR1 reads MDHEN; CDR2 reads SYDVKM. J lost 0 bases, V lost 5 bases, and 6 bases had no gene match. The CDR3 has 16 amino acids. The CDR3 DNA reads as TGTGCCAGCAGTAGTCCGGGACAGGGGTACCAAGAGACCCAGTACTTC. It encodes CASSSPGQGYQETQYF.

This sequence joins TRBV18 and TRBJ1-3, with 7 bases that match TRBD1. The CDR3 totals 15 residues. After removal of 2 bases from V and 5 bases from J, the junction contained 6 bases not matched to a gene. CDR1 is KGHSH and CDR2 is LQKENI in the germline V gene. The CDR3 protein is CASSPDIQGRNTIYF. CDR3 sequence (DNA): TGTGCCAGCTCACCAGATATACAGGGGAGAAACACCATATATTTT.

In nucleotides, the CDR3 is TGCGCCAGCAGCCTCGACCTGAGCGGGGGGGTGGGAGATACGCAGTATTTT. It translates to CASSLDLSGGVGDTQYF. The chain joins TRBV4-3 to TRBJ2-3; 10 bases align to TRBD2. The CDR3 length is 17 residues. CDR1 and CDR2 from the germline V gene are LGHNA and YSLEER. V lost 4 bases to trimming and J lost 5 bases; unmatched junction nucleotides: 12.

This clone was recorded a few times. CDR3 nucleotides: TGTGCCAGCAGTTCGACTAGAAACACAGATACGCAGTATTTT. It specifies CASSSTRNTDTQYF. The J gene is TRBJ2-3, the V gene TRBV7-2; possible D gene TRBD2, 6 bases. CDR1 SGHTA and CDR2 FQGNSA come from the germline V gene. Trimming left V 6 bases short and J 2 bases short, with 12 bases between. The CDR3 totals 14 residues.

The CDR3 is CASSRPPGTDTQYF. CDR3 DNA sequence: TGTGCCAGCAGCCGCCCTCCCGGCACAGATACGCAGTATTTT. V is TRBV7-2 and J is TRBJ2-3; no firm D call. Germline values: CDR1 SGHTA, CDR2 FQGNSA. This CDR3 has 14 residues. V lost 5 bases to trimming and J lost 1 base, with 10 bases between them. Together with reference TRBV7-2 and TRBJ2-3, the CDR3 gives the full variable domain: GAGVSQSPSNKVTEKGKDVELRCDPISGHTALYWYRQSLGQGLEFLIYFQGNSAPDKSGLPSDRFSAERTGGSVSTLTIQRTQQEDSAVYLCASSRPPGTDTQYFGPGTRLTVL.

The V and J genes are TRBV5-1 and TRBJ1-2; D is unclear. CDR3 length equals 15 residues. V lost 0 bases and J 0 bases, leaving 9 bases between the germline ends. Germline CDR1 reads SGHRS; CDR2 reads YFSETQ. The CDR3: CASSLGTASNYGYTF. CDR3 bases: TGCGCCAGCAGCTTGGGCACGGCTTCTAACTATGGCTACACCTTC.